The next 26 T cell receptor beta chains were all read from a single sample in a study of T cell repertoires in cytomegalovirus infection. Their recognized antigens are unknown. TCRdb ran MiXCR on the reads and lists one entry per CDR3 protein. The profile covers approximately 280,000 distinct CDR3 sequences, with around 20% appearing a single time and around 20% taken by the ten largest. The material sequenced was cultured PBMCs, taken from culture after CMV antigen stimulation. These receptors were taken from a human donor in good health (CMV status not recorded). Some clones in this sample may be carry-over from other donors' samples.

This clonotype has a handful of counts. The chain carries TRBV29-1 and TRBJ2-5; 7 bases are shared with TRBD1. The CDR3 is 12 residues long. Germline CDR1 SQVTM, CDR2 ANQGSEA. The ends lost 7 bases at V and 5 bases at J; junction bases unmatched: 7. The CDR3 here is CSAPTGSETQYF. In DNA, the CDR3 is TGCAGCGCTCCGACAGGGAGCGAGACCCAGTACTTC.

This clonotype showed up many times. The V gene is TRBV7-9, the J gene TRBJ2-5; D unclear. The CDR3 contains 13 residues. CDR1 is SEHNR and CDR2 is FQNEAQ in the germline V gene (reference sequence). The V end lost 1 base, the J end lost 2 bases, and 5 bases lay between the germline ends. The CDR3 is CASSLGEQETQYF. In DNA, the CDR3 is TGTGCCAGCAGCTTAGGAGAGCAAGAGACCCAGTACTTC.

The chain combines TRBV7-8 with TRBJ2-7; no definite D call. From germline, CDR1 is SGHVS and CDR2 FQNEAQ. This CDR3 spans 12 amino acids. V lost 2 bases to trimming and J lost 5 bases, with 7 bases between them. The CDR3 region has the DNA TGTGCCAGCAGCTTAATGGTCCACGAGCAGTACGTC. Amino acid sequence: CASSLMVHEQYV.

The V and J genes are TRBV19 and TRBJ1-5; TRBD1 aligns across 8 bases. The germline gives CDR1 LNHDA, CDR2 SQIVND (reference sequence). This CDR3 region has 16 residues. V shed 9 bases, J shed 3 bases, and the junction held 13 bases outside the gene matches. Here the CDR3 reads CASSPQGQGINQPQHF. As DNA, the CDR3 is TGTGCCAGCAGTCCTCAAGGACAGGGAATCAATCAGCCCCAGCATTTT.

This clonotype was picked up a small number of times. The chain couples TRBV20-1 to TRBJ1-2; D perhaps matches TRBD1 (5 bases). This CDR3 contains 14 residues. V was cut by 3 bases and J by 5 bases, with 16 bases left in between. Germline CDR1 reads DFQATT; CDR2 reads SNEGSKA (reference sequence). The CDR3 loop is CSARRSHEGYGYTF. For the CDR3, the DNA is TGCAGTGCTAGGCGCAGCCATGAGGGGTATGGCTACACCTTC.

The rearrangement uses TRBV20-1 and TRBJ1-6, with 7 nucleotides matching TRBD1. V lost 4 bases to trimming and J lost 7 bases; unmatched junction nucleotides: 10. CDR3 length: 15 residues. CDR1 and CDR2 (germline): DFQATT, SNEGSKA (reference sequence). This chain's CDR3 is CSAINTAGGNSPLHF. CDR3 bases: TGCAGTGCTATAAATACGGCAGGGGGAAATTCACCCCTCCACTTT.

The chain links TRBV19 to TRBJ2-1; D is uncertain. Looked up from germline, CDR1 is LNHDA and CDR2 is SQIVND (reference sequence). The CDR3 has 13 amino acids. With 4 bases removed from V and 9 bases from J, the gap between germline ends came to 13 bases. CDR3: CASSRERVGEQFF. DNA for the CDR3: TGTGCCAGTAGTAGGGAACGAGTGGGTGAGCAGTTCTTC.

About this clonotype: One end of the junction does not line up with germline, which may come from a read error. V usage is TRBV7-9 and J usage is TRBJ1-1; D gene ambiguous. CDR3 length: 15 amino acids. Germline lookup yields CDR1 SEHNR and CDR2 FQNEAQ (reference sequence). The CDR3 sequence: CANSNGPTNWTEAFF. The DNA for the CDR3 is TGTGCCAACAGCAACGGACCGACGAACTGGACTGAAGCTTTCTTT.

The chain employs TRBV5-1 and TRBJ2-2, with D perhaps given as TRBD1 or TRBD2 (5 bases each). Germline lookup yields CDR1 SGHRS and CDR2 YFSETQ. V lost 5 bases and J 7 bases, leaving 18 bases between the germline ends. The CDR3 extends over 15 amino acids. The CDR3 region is CASSTAEAGSGELFF. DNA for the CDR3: TGCGCCAGCAGTACTGCCGAGGCAGGGAGCGGGGAGCTGTTTTTT.

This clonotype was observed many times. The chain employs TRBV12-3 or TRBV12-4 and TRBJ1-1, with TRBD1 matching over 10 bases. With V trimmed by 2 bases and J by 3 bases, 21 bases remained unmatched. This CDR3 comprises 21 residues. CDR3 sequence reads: CASSLSSKRFWDRGEDTEAFF. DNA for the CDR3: TGTGCCAGCAGTTTATCTAGCAAACGATTCTGGGACAGGGGTGAGGACACTGAAGCTTTCTTT.

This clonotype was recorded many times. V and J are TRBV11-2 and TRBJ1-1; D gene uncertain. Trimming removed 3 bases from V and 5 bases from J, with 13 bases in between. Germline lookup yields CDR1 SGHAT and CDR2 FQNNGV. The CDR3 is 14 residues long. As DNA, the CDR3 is TGTGCCAGCAGCTTCTCGGTCGTGGGAACTGAAGCTTTCTTT. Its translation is CASSFSVVGTEAFF.

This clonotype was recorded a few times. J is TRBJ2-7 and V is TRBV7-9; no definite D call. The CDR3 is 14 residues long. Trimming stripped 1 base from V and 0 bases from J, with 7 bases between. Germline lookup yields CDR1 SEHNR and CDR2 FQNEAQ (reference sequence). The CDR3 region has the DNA TGTGCCAGCAGCTTAGACCATCGCTCCTACGAGCAGTACGTC. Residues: CASSLDHRSYEQYV.

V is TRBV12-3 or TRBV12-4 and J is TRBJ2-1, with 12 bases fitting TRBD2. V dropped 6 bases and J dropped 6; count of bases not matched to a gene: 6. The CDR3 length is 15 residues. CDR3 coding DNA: TGTGCCAGCAGGACGACTAGCGGGAGTCCCAATGAGCAGTTCTTC. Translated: CASRTTSGSPNEQFF.

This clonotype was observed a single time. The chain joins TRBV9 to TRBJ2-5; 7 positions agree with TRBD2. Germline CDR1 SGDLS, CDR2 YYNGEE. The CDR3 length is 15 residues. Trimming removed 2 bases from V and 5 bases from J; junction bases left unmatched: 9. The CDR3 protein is CASSVWGRAVETQYF. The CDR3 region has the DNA TGTGCCAGCAGCGTTTGGGGGAGGGCCGTCGAGACCCAGTACTTC.

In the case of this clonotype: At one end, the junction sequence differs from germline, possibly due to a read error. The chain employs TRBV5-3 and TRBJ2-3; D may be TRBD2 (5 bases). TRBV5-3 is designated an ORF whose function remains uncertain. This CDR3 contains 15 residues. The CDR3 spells CASSLTGSRTDTQYF. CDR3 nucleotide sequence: TGTGCCAGCAGCTTAACGGGGTCTCGCACAGATACGCAGTATTTT.

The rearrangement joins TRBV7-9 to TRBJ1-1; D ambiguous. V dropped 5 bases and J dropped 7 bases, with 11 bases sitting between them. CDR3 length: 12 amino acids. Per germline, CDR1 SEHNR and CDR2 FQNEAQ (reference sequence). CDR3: CASSPGSIEAFF. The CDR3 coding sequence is TGTGCCAGCAGCCCGGGGTCCATTGAAGCTTTCTTT.

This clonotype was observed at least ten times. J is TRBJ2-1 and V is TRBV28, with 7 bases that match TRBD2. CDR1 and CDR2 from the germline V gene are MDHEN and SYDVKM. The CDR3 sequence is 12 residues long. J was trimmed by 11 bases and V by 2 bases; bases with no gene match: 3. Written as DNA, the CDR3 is TGTGCCAGCAGTTTAGTCGGGACTAAGCAGTTCTTC. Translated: CASSLVGTKQFF. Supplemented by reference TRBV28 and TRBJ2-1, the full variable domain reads DVKVTQSSRYLVKRTGEKVFLECVQDMDHENMFWYRQDPGLGLRLIYFSYDVKMKEKGDIPEGYSVSREKKERFSLILESASTNQTSMYLCASSLVGTKQFFGPGTRLTVL.

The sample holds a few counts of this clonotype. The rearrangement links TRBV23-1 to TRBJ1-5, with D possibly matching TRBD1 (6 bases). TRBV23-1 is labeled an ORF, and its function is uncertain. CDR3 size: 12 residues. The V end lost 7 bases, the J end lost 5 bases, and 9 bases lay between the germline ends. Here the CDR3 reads CASNREDQPQHF. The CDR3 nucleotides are TGCGCCAGCAACAGGGAAGATCAGCCCCAGCATTTT.

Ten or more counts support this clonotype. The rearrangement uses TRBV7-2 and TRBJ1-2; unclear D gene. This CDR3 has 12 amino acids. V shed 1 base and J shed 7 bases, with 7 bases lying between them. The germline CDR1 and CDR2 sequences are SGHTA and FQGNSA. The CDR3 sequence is CASSLGDSGYTF. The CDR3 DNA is TGTGCCAGCAGCTTAGGGGATAGTGGCTACACCTTC.

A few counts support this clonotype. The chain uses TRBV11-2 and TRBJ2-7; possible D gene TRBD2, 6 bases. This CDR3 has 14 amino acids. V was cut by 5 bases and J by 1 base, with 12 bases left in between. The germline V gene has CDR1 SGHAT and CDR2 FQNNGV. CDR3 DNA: TGTGCCAGCAGCGGCGGGACTTCTTCCTACGAGCAGTACTTC. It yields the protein CASSGGTSSYEQYF.

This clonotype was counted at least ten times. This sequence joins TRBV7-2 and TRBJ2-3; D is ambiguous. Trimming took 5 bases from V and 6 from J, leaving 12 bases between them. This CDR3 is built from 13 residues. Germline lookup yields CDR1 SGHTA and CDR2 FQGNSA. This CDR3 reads CASSNQIGDTQYF. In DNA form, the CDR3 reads TGTGCCAGCAGCAACCAAATAGGGGATACGCAGTATTTT.

This CDR3 reads CASSYGWTRSNEQFF. DNA for the CDR3: TGTGCCAGCAGTTACGGTTGGACCAGGAGCAATGAGCAGTTCTTC. This sequence joins TRBV6-2 or TRBV6-3 and TRBJ2-1; the D is unclear. Trimming removed 2 bases at V and 6 bases at J, with 14 bases between. CDR1 and CDR2 from the germline V gene are MNHEY and SVGEGT. This CDR3 comprises 15 residues.

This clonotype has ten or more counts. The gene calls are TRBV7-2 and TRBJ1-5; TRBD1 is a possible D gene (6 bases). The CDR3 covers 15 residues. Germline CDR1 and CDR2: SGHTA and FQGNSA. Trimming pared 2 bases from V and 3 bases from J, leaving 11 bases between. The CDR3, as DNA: TGTGCCAGCAGCTTATTTCAGGGGAACAATCAGCCCCAGCATTTT. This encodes CASSLFQGNNQPQHF.

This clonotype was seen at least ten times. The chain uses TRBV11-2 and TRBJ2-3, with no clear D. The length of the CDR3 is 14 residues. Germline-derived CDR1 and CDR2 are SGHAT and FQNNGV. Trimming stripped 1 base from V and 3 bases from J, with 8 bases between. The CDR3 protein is CASSLVPATDTQYF. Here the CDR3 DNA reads TGTGCCAGCAGCTTAGTTCCCGCGACAGATACGCAGTATTTT.

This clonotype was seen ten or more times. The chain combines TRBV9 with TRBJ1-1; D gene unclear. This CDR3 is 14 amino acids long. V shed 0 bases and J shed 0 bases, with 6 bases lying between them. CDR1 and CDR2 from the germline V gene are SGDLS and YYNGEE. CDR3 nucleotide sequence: TGTGCCAGCAGCGTAGGAGTGGTGAACACTGAAGCTTTCTTT. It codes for CASSVGVVNTEAFF.

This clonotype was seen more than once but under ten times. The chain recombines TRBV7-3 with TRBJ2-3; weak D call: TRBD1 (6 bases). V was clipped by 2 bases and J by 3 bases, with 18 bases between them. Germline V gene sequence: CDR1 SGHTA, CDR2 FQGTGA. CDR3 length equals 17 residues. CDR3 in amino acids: CASSLSVVDRETDTQYF. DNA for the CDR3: TGTGCCAGCAGCTTATCTGTGGTGGACAGAGAAACAGATACGCAGTATTTT.